Listed here are 24 T cell receptor beta chains from one sample, sequenced in a study of T cells in women clearing cervical HPV infection. The data were produced by immunoSEQ multiplex PCR, yet TCRdb's version contains in-frame clones alone and is incomplete. The sample holds about 31,000 clones. Input material: blood buffy coat. All receptors come from a woman aged 18 to 75 with a cervical HPV16 infection that either progressed to CIN3+ or cleared (not recorded which).

As for this clone: The CDR3 is cut off 3 residues early in the read; its end comes from the germline J gene. J is TRBJ2-2 and V is TRBV20-1; D remains ambiguous. The germline CDR1 and CDR2 sequences are DFQATT and SNEGSKA (reference sequence). The CDR3 is 15 residues long. V lost 0 bases and J lost 2, with 10 bases in between. The CDR3 sequence: CSARDRIINTGELFF. The sequenced part of the CDR3 DNA is TGCAGTGCTAGAGACAGGATCATAAACACCGGGGAG.

Concerning this clone: From the germline J gene comes the end of the CDR3, since the read stops 3 residues before it. This chain connects TRBV20-1 to TRBJ1-1; D gene uncertain. In germline, CDR1 is DFQATT, CDR2 SNEGSKA (reference sequence). The CDR3 has 11 residues. The V end was cut by 4 bases, the J end by 1 base, with 4 bases between. The CDR3 bases that were read are TGCAGTGCTACAGGGAACACTGAA. It is translated as CSATGNTE. The whole CDR3 sequence is CSATGNTEAFF.

As for this clone: The DNA ends 3 residues before the CDR3 does, and the rest of the CDR3 is filled in from the germline J gene. The gene calls are TRBV20-1 and TRBJ2-1, with 10 bases that match TRBD2. V trimming: 1 base; J trimming: 8 bases; junction bases outside the gene matches: 11. CDR3 size: 16 residues. Germline V gives CDR1 DFQATT, CDR2 SNEGSKA (reference sequence). CDR3 amino acids: CSARVASGGWSYEQFF. The CDR3 bases that were read are TGCAGTGCTAGAGTCGCTAGCGGGGGCTGGTCCTATGAG.

In regard to this clone: The CDR3 end falls 3 residues outside the read, so it is completed with the germline J gene. The chain uses TRBV19 and TRBJ2-4; 7 bases are a match to TRBD1. With 3 bases clipped from V and 5 bases from J, the junction kept 10 bases outside the gene matches. The CDR3 covers 16 residues. The germline V gene encodes CDR1 LNHDA and CDR2 SQIVND (reference sequence). Incomplete CDR3 DNA: TGTGCCAGTAGTATTATGAACAGGGGCCCTCAAAACATT. It yields the protein CASSIMNRGPQNI. The whole CDR3 protein is CASSIMNRGPQNIQYF. Supplemented by reference TRBV19 and TRBJ2-4, the full variable domain reads DGGITQSPKYLFRKEGQNVTLSCEQNLNHDAMYWYRQDPGQGLRLIYYSQIVNDFQKGDIAEGYSVSREKKESFPLTVTSAQKNPTAFYLCASSIMNRGPQNIQYFGAGTRLSVL.

Of note for this clone: A read error may account for a junction end that differs from germline. The read halts 3 residues ahead of the CDR3 end, with the missing end drawn from the germline J gene. This sample includes further DNA sequences coding for the same CDR3. V usage is TRBV30 and J usage is TRBJ1-3; no firm D call. Per germline, CDR1 GTSNPN and CDR2 SVGIG (reference sequence). The CDR3 covers 18 residues. CDR3 sequence: CAYLPRGSYLFSGNTIYF. The CDR3 DNA, read in part, is TGTGCCTACCTACCCCGGGGTAGCTATTTGTTCTCTGGAAACACA.

Points on this clone: With the read ending 3 residues before the CDR3 end, the germline J gene is used to fill in that end. The chain couples TRBV7-9 to TRBJ2-7, with a weak D call TRBD2 (5 bases). The CDR3 sequence is 15 residues long. Trimming pared 2 bases from V and 2 bases from J, leaving 13 bases between. Germline loops: CDR1 SEHNR, CDR2 FQNEAQ (reference sequence). CDR3 residues: CASSLPNGLTYEQYF. The DNA read from the CDR3 is TGTGCCAGCAGCTTACCCAATGGACTGACCTACGAG. The variable domain in full, with the rest retrieved from reference TRBV7-9 and TRBJ2-7, is DTGVSQNPRHKITKRGQNVTFRCDPISEHNRLYWYRQTLGQGPEFLTYFQNEAQLEKSRLLSDRFSAERPKGSFSTLEIQRTEQGDSAMYLCASSLPNGLTYEQYFGPGTRLTVT.

With respect to this clone: From the germline J gene comes the end of the CDR3, since the read stops 3 residues before it. The rearrangement uses TRBV30 and TRBJ2-3; 9 nucleotides align to TRBD1. The CDR3 sequence is 15 residues long. The germline V gene has CDR1 GTSNPN and CDR2 SVGIG (reference sequence). V lost 2 bases, J lost 5 bases, and 8 bases stayed unmatched. CDR3 DNA (partial): TGTGCCTGGAGTCATACAGGGGGCGCGGGAGATACG. This encodes CAWSHTGGAGDT. The complete CDR3 protein is CAWSHTGGAGDTQYF.

Note on this clone: The DNA ends 3 residues before the CDR3 does, and the rest of the CDR3 is filled in from the germline J gene. The chain combines TRBV19 with TRBJ1-1, with D possibly TRBD1 on 5 matching bases. The CDR3 totals 14 residues. Germline V CDR1 and CDR2: LNHDA, SQIVND (reference sequence). V lost 2 bases, J lost 0 bases, and 7 bases lay in between. The CDR3 sequence is CASSIQGMNTEAFF. The sequenced part of the CDR3 DNA is TGTGCCAGTAGTATACAGGGAATGAACACTGAA.

A note on this clone: The read finishes 3 residues shy of the CDR3 end, and the germline J gene is used to complete it. The J gene is TRBJ2-3, the V gene TRBV11-3, with 11 positions matching TRBD1. The junction had 5 bases not matched to a gene; V was cut back by 10 bases and J by 5 bases. Germline V gene sequence: CDR1 SGHNT, CDR2 YENEEA. CDR3 length: 13 residues. Partial CDR3 DNA: TGTGCCATCCAGGGACAGGGGGAAGATACG. Protein: CAIQGQGEDT. The full CDR3 reads CAIQGQGEDTQYF.

As concerns this clone: The sequenced fragment ends 3 residues before the CDR3 boundary, so the rest is inferred from the germline J gene. This chain joins TRBV19 and TRBJ1-4, with D uncertain. The CDR3 runs 18 residues. The germline V gene encodes CDR1 LNHDA and CDR2 SQIVND (reference sequence). V lost 4 bases to trimming and J lost 7 bases, with 25 bases between them. The CDR3 protein is CASSSIGPWRLDGEKLFF. Partial CDR3 DNA: TGTGCCAGTAGTAGTATTGGCCCTTGGCGGTTAGATGGTGAAAAA.

On this clone itself: The read comes to an end 3 residues before the CDR3 does, leaving the germline J gene to fill in the end. The chain joins TRBV2 to TRBJ1-1, with 7 positions matching TRBD1. J gave up 1 base and V 0 bases, and 11 bases lay outside the gene matches. Germline CDR1 SNHLY, CDR2 FYNNEI. The CDR3 runs to 18 residues. CDR3 DNA (partial): TGTGCCAGCAGTGAAGCGGGGGTCACGGGACAGCCGAACACTGAA. Protein product: CASSEAGVTGQPNTE. The entire CDR3 is CASSEAGVTGQPNTEAFF. Full variable domain (missing parts from reference TRBV2 and TRBJ1-1): EPEVTQTPSHQVTQMGQEVILRCVPISNHLYFYWYRQILGQKVEFLVSFYNNEISEKSEIFDDQFSVERPDGSNFTLKIRSTKLEDSAMYFCASSEAGVTGQPNTEAFFGQGTRLTVV.

In regard to this clone: The sequence runs out 3 residues before the end of the CDR3; the remainder is reconstructed from the germline J gene. This chain uses TRBV19 with TRBJ1-2; D may be TRBD1 (6 bases). This CDR3 has 13 residues. The germline V gene encodes CDR1 LNHDA and CDR2 SQIVND (reference sequence). V dropped 6 bases and J dropped 3 bases, with 11 bases sitting between them. The CDR3 sequence is CASRTRGDYGYTF. The CDR3 bases that were read are TGTGCCAGTAGGACCAGGGGAGACTATGGC.

A remark on this clone: The read falls 3 residues short of the CDR3 end, and the missing part is taken from the germline J gene. The chain has TRBV20-1 and TRBJ1-2; no clear D. The length of the CDR3 is 13 residues. V was pared by 6 bases and J by 3 bases, with 14 bases between. Germline CDR1 is DFQATT and CDR2 is SNEGSKA (reference sequence). CDR3 bases read: TGCAGTGCCAGACACAGAGAATACTATGGC. Protein sequence: CSARHREYYG. The complete CDR3 reads CSARHREYYGYTF.

With respect to this clone: Read sequence stops 3 residues before the CDR3 end, and the germline J gene provides the missing end. The chain combines TRBV18 with TRBJ1-6; D is ambiguous. V was trimmed by 4 bases and J by 5 bases, leaving 9 bases between them. There are 14 residues in the CDR3. CDR1 and CDR2 (germline): KGHSH, LQKENI. The covered CDR3 bases are TGTGCCAGCTCACGCCAGAGAGATAATTCACCC. Protein sequence: CASSRQRDNSP. The entire CDR3 is CASSRQRDNSPLHF. Variable domain in full (rest from reference TRBV18 and TRBJ1-6): NAGVMQNPRHLVRRRGQEARLRCSPMKGHSHVYWYRQLPEEGLKFMVYLQKENIIDESGMPKERFSAEFPKEGPSILRIQQVVRGDSAAYFCASSRQRDNSPLHFGNGTRLTVT.

About this clone itself: Germline and junction disagree at one end, which may indicate a read error. With the read ending 3 residues before the CDR3 end, the germline J gene is used to fill in that end. Other DNA sequences in this sample translate to the same CDR3. The rearrangement uses TRBV5-6 and TRBJ1-3, with D unresolved. The CDR3 runs 15 residues. CDR1 and CDR2 from the germline V gene are SGHDT and YYEEEE. The covered CDR3 bases are TGTGCCAGCAGCGGCGCAAGAGGGTCCGGAAACACT. Translating it yields CASSGARGSGNT. The entire CDR3 protein reads CASSGARGSGNTIYF.

About this clone itself: Relative to the germline gene, one junction end is altered; a read error may explain this. Read sequence stops 3 residues before the CDR3 end, and the germline J gene provides the missing end. At the DNA level, this CDR3 is encoded by other sequences in the same sample as well. The rearrangement uses TRBV2 and TRBJ1-3; D call uncertain. The CDR3 has 14 amino acids. The germline V gene has CDR1 SNHLY and CDR2 FYNNEI. CDR3 sequence: CASRAGVSGNTIYF. The covered CDR3 bases are TGTGCCAGCAGAGCAGGTGTCTCTGGAAACACA.

As for this clone: The CDR3 end is not reached by the read, which stops 3 residues before it; the germline J gene fills it in. The V call is TRBV20-1, the J call TRBJ2-7; tentative D call: TRBD1 (5 bases). CDR1 and CDR2 from the germline V gene are DFQATT and SNEGSKA (reference sequence). With 0 bases removed from V and 1 base from J, the gap between germline ends came to 16 bases. CDR3 length equals 16 residues. The CDR3 protein is CSAREVIGRGSYEQYF. CDR3 DNA (partial): TGCAGTGCTAGAGAGGTTATAGGTAGGGGATCCTACGAG.

With respect to this clone: Read data end 3 residues before the CDR3 end; the end is taken from the germline J gene. The chain employs TRBV2 and TRBJ2-3, with D perhaps matching TRBD2 (6 bases). Germline-derived CDR1 and CDR2 are SNHLY and FYNNEI. The CDR3 has 15 amino acids. V shed 2 bases and J shed 1 base, with 10 bases lying between them. The CDR3 sequence is CASSELGGGTDTQYF. Partial CDR3 DNA: TGTGCCAGCAGTGAACTTGGAGGGGGCACAGATACG.

A remark on this clone: The read terminates 3 residues before the CDR3 end, so the remaining end is supplied by the germline J gene. The chain joins TRBV9 to TRBJ2-1; D gene ambiguous. The CDR3 runs to 14 residues. Germline V gene sequence: CDR1 SGDLS, CDR2 YYNGEE. Trimming pared 2 bases from V and 2 bases from J, leaving 8 bases between. The CDR3 reads CASSVSTTYNEQFF. CDR3 DNA, as far as it was read: TGTGCCAGCAGCGTTTCGACAACCTACAATGAG.

Comment on this clone: Read sequence stops 3 residues before the CDR3 end, and the germline J gene provides the missing end. V is TRBV7-2 and J is TRBJ1-6; no firm D call. Per germline, CDR1 SGHTA and CDR2 FQGNSA. With 2 bases removed from V and 2 bases from J, the gap between germline ends came to 4 bases. This CDR3 spans 14 amino acids. Partial CDR3 DNA: TGTGCCAGCAGCTTATCTCCCTATAATTCACCC. This gives the protein CASSLSPYNSP. The entire CDR3 sequence reads CASSLSPYNSPLHF.

Judged by frequency, this clone is medium-sized (0.01 to 0.1%). Read sequence stops 3 residues before the CDR3 end, and the germline J gene provides the missing end. The chain links TRBV7-2 to TRBJ2-5; no clear D. Germline lookup yields CDR1 SGHTA and CDR2 FQGNSA. This CDR3 is 12 amino acids long. V lost 1 base and J lost 3, with 3 bases in between. The CDR3 DNA, read in part, is TGTGCCAGCAGCTTAGATAAAGAGACC. Residues: CASSLDKET. The CDR3, in full, reads CASSLDKETQYF.

Points on this clone: The CDR3 end lies 3 residues beyond the end of the read and is filled in from the germline J gene. The chain carries TRBV14 and TRBJ2-3; 9 positions agree with TRBD2. This CDR3 comprises 17 residues. Germline V lookup: CDR1 SGHDN, CDR2 FVKESK. Incomplete CDR3 DNA: TGTGCCAGCAGCCAGAGAAGGGCTAGCGGGGTTGGAGAGACG. Its protein is CASSQRRASGVGET. The CDR3 as a whole reads CASSQRRASGVGETQYF.

Worth noting for this clone: With the read ending 3 residues before the CDR3 end, the germline J gene is used to fill in that end. J is TRBJ2-3 and V is TRBV19; 11 nucleotides match TRBD2. The CDR3 spans 16 residues. V lost 5 bases, J lost 8 bases, and 12 bases stayed unmatched. Looked up from germline, CDR1 is LNHDA and CDR2 is SQIVND (reference sequence). The CDR3: CASSLSLAGGSLTQYF. CDR3 DNA, as far as it was read: TGTGCCAGTAGTCTGAGTCTAGCGGGGGGCTCTCTTACG.

Points on this clone: Read data end 3 residues before the CDR3 end; the end is taken from the germline J gene. The chain is built from TRBV19 and TRBJ2-2; 9 bases are a match to TRBD1. The CDR3 runs 16 residues. The germline CDR1 and CDR2 sequences are LNHDA and SQIVND (reference sequence). CDR3 sequence: CASSTPGTGIGSPLFF. CDR3 DNA (partial): TGTGCCAGTAGTACTCCCGGGACAGGGATAGGGTCACCG. Full variable domain (missing parts from reference TRBV19 and TRBJ2-2): DGGITQSPKYLFRKEGQNVTLSCEQNLNHDAMYWYRQDPGQGLRLIYYSQIVNDFQKGDIAEGYSVSREKKESFPLTVTSAQKNPTAFYLCASSTPGTGIGSPLFFGEGSRLTVL.